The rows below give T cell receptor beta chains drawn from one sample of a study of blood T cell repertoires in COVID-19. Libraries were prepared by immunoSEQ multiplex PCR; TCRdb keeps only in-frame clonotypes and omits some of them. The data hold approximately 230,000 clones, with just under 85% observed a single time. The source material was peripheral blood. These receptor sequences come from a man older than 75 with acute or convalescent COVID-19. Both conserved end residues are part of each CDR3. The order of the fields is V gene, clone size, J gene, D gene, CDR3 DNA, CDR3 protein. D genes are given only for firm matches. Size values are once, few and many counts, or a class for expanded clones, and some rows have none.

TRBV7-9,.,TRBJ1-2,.,TGTGCCAGCAGCCCCGAGCCCGCTATCTATGGCTACACCTTC,CASSPEPAIYGYTF
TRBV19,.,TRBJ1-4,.,TGTGCCAGTAGTATCCCCCGCCGGGAGACTAATGAAAAACTGTTTTTT,CASSIPRRETNEKLFF
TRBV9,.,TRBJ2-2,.,TGTGCCAGCAGCGTAGCAGGGATCAACACCGGGGAGCTGTTTTTT,CASSVAGINTGELFF
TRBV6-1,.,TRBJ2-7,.,TGTGCCAGCAGTGAACCAGGGGGGGAGCAGTACTTC,CASSEPGGEQYF
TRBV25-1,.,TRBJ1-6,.,TGTGCCAGCTGCACAGGGAATTCACCCCTCCACTTT,CASCTGNSPLHF
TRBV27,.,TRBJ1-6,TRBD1,TGTGCCAGCAGTTTAGGGGACAGAGCTGCTTCACCCCTCCACTTT,CASSLGDRAASPLHF
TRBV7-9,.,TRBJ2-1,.,TGTGCCAGCAGCTTAGAGCTTTTCGGAGTTGAGCAGTTCTTC,CASSLELFGVEQFF
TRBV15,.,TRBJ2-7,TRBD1,TGTGCCACCAGCAGATATGGACAGGGGTCCTACGAGCAGTACTTC,CATSRYGQGSYEQYF
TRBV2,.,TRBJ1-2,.,TGTGCCAGCAATCCCGAGGCCGGGGGGGGCTACACCTTC,CASNPEAGGGYTF
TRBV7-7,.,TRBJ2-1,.,TGTGCCAGCAGCCAACAGAATTACAATGAGCAGTTCTTC,CASSQQNYNEQFF
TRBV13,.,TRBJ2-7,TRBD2,TGTGCCAGCAGCTTAGGGTCCGGCGGCGGGGCGCGCCTAGCGGGGGGCTCCTACGAGCAGTACTTC,CASSLGSGGGARLAGGSYEQYF
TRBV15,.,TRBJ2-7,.,TGTGCCACCAGCAGAGATACGCGGGGCTACGAGCAGTACTTC,CATSRDTRGYEQYF
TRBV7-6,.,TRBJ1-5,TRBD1,TGTGCCAGCAGCTTAGACACCCGGGACAGGCCAAATCAGCCCCAGCATTTT,CASSLDTRDRPNQPQHF
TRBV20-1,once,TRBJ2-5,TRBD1,TGCAGTGCTAGTCCGACAGGGGGGGGAGAGACCCAGTACTTC,CSASPTGGGETQYF
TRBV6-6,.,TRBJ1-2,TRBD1,TGTGCCAGCAGCCGAGACAGGGGGCCGGGCGGCTACACCTTC,CASSRDRGPGGYTF
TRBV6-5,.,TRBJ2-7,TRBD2,TGTGCCAGCAGGACTAGCGGAACCTACGAGCAGTACTTC,CASRTSGTYEQYF
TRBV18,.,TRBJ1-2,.,TGTGCCAGCTCCCCTCCGGCAGGGACTAACTATGGCTACACCTTC,CASSPPAGTNYGYTF
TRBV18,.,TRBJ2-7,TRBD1,TGTGCCAGCTCACGGGGACAGGGTGGACCCTCCTACGAGCAGTACTTC,CASSRGQGGPSYEQYF
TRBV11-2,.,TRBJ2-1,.,TGTGCCAGCAGCCCGTCGGGTAGCAGTGAGCAGTTCTTC,CASSPSGSSEQFF
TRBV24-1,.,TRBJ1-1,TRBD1,TGTGCCACCAGTGGTAACAGGGGGCAAGGAACTGAAGCTTTCTTT,CATSGNRGQGTEAFF
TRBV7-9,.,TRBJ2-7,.,TGTGCCAGCAGTTACAACTCCGGGACAAGGTCCTACGAGCAGTACTTC,CASSYNSGTRSYEQYF
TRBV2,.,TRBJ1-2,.,TGTGCCAGCGGACAGCAAACTAACTATGGCTACACCTTC,CASGQQTNYGYTF
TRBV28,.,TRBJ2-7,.,TGTGCCAGCAGTAAGGGGGGGACCTACGAGCAGTACTTC,CASSKGGTYEQYF
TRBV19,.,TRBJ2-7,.,TGTGCCAGTAGTATATCCAGGGTTCGACGATCAAGCTACGAGCAGTACTTC,CASSISRVRRSSYEQYF
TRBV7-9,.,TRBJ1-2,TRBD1,TGTGCCAGCAGCCACGGTGGGGGGACAGGGGGCGCGGGCTACACCTTC,CASSHGGGTGGAGYTF
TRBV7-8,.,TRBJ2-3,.,TGTGCCAGCAGCCCCGATAAGGGGATTTGGACAGATACGCAGTATTTT,CASSPDKGIWTDTQYF
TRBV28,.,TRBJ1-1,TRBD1,TGTGCCAGCAGTTCTTCCTACCAGGGGGCTCGGACTGAAGCTTTCTTT,CASSSSYQGARTEAFF
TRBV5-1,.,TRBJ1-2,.,TGCGCCAGCAGCTTGGGGACAGCCCAAGATAACTATGGCTACACCTTC,CASSLGTAQDNYGYTF
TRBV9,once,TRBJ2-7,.,TGTGCCAGCAGCCCCCGGAGCACCTCCTACGAGCAGTACTTC,CASSPRSTSYEQYF
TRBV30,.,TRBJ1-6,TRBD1,TGTGCCTGGAGAGACACAGGGGGTAATTCACCCCTCCACTTT,CAWRDTGGNSPLHF
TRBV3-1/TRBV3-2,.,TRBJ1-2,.,TGTGCCAGCAGCCGCCAGGTAAGGGGTGGCTACACCTTC,CASSRQVRGGYTF